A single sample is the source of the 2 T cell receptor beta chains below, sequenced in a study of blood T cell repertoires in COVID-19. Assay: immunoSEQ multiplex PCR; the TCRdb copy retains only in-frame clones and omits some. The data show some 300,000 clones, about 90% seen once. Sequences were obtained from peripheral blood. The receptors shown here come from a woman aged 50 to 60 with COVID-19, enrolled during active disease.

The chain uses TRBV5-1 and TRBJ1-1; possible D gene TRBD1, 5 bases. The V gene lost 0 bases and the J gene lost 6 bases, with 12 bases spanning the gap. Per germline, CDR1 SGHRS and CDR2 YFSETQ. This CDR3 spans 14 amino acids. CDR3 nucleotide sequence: TGCGCCAGCAGCTTGGCAGGGAGGGGACCTGAAGCTTTCTTT. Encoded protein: CASSLAGRGPEAFF.

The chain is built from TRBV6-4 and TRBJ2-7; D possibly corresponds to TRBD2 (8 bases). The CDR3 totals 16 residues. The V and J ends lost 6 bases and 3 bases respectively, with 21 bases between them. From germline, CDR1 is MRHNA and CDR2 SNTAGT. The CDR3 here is CASRTGGQGDFYEQYF. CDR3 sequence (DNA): TGTGCCAGCAGAACGGGAGGGCAGGGGGATTTCTACGAGCAGTACTTC.